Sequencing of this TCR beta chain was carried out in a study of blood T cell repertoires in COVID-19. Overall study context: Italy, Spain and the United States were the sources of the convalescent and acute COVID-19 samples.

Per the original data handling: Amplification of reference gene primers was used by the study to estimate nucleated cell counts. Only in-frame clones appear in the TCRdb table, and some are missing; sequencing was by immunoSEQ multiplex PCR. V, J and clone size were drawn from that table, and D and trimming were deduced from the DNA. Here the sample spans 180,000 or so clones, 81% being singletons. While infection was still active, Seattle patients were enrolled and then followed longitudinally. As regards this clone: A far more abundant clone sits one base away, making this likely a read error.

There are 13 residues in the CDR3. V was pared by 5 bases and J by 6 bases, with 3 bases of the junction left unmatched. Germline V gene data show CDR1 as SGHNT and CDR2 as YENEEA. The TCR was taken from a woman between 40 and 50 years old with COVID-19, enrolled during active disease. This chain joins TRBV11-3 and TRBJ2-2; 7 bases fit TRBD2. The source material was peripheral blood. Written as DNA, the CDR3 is TGTGCCAGCAGCGACAGCGGGGCCGGGGAGCTGTTTTTT. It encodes CASSDSGAGELFF.